Many counts were recorded for the clone carrying this T cell receptor beta chain. CDR1 and CDR2 from the germline V gene are DFQATT and SNEGSKA (reference sequence). The CDR3 is made up of 13 amino acids. V lost 4 bases, J lost 4 bases, and 5 bases stayed unmatched. Time point noted: newly diagnosed GD, antithyroid drugs for less than 3 months. RNA isolated from PBMCs was used to make the TCR library. The data originate from a study of regulatory T cells in long-lasting Graves disease. CDR3-region Arm-PCR and iRepertoire HTBI primers produced the TCR beta libraries. TCRdb fed the multiplex PCR reads into MiXCR, producing one record per CDR3 protein. The table records about 620,000 distinct CDR3 sequences, under 20% of them present only once. These data also featured in a second study, about T cells in Graves' hyperthyroidism and ophthalmopathy.

This specimen consisted of peripheral blood mononuclear cells (PBMCs), obtained at new diagnosis, from a patient treated with antithyroid drugs. The chain employs TRBV20-1 and TRBJ1-2; 8 bases fit TRBD1. The clonotype was recovered from a young woman with Graves disease. CDR3 nucleotide sequence: TGCAGTGCTACATCGGACAGGGTCTATGGCTACACCTTC. Protein product: CSATSDRVYGYTF.